The rows below give T cell receptor beta chains drawn from one sample of a study of OX40 agonist ivuxolimab in advanced cancers. Method: immunoSEQ multiplex PCR; TCRdb's copy keeps in-frame clones and lacks some. The sample has around 80,000 clones, 87% seen once; the top ten hold over 0.25%. Sequencing was performed on CD4+ or CD8+ T cells sorted from blood, taken in a trial of the OX40 agonist ivuxolimab. The receptors originated from an adult with an advanced solid tumor such as melanoma, head and neck, liver or kidney cancer. The CDR3 runs from the conserved cysteine through the conserved F or W.

v_call cdr3_aa
TRBV18 CASSPDRGDTEAFF
TRBV7-8 CASSKRAGGTDTQYF
TRBV20-1 CSAGPTEAFF
TRBV18 CASSPSANTEAFF
TRBV5-4 CASSPAEGYEQYF
TRBV6-5 CASSYLEGPYGYTF
TRBV27 CASSPRQGGETQYF
TRBV19 CASSIRAGQGEQFF
TRBV11-3 CASSPDRARSGTGELFF
TRBV29-1 CSVDTGPSSYNEQFF
TRBV30 CAWSRASQETQYF
TRBV27 CASKTRDQGPETQYF
TRBV2 CASRRQGAINTEAFF
TRBV11-2 CASSPGQPYEQYF
TRBV5-4 CASSGGGNAAPYEQYF
TRBV2 CASGGQGSNEQFF
TRBV19 CASLRGHLNTEAFF
TRBV7-9 CASTAGGGNEQFF
TRBV4-1 CASSQDLGAGGRNTQYF
TRBV7-9 CASSFYHEQFF
TRBV6-6 CASSYWENTEAFF
TRBV6-5 CASSYDRLRLTEQFF
TRBV27 CASSFGQGGGQPQHF
TRBV2 CASRPTGWNEQFF
TRBV9 CASSVLGSELGGYTF
TRBV6-4 CASSSTSGLYNEQFF
TRBV6-5 CASNRQGTANYGYTF
TRBV18 CASSRGVNEKLFF
TRBV7-2 CASSTSGTGLSMAFF
TRBV6-5 CASSYLGTGGGGEQFF
TRBV2 CASSVLGGTEAFF
TRBV18 CASSPRRDSYQPQHF
TRBV5-4 CASTPLRGSGANVLTF